The 6 T cell receptor beta chains reported below all come from one sample, sequenced in a study of B cell selection in AIRE deficiency (dated by TCRdb to between 2018 and 2021). Library preparation was by the immunoSEQ multiplex PCR assay. This is the immuneACCESS table as TCRdb keeps it, with only in-frame sequences that have V and J called. A part of the clones is gone; compared with another copy, unresolved V genes explain less than half, and the rest is unexplained. The sample has tens of thousands of clones on record, almost 98% of them singletons. Together, the top ten hold roughly 0.2% of the sample. Conventional CD4 T cells were sorted as CD4+CD127+ cells. The sample taken for sequencing was conventional CD4+ T cells sorted from PBMCs. The receptor set was obtained from a human donor with AIRE deficiency.

The CDR3 nucleotides read TGTGCCAGCAGCTCCAGGTCCAGGGAGTCCTACAATGAGCAGTTCTTC. This sequence encodes CASSSRSRESYNEQFF. V and J are TRBV7-8 and TRBJ2-1; possibly TRBD1 or TRBD2 for D (5 bases each). Germline loops: CDR1 SGHVS, CDR2 FQNEAQ. Trimming stripped 4 bases from V and 1 base from J, with 14 bases between. There are 16 residues in the CDR3.

Notes on this clone: Compared with germline, one end of the junction differs, possibly owing to a read error. V gene TRBV6-6 combines with J gene TRBJ2-7; TRBD1 agrees at 10 bases. The CDR3 totals 13 residues. The germline CDR1 and CDR2 sequences are MNHNY and SVGAGI (reference sequence). The CDR3: CAISVRTGGEQYF. Written as DNA, the CDR3 is TGTGCCATCAGTGTTCGGACAGGGGGCGAGCAGTACTTC.

The chain carries TRBV12-2 and TRBJ2-5. TRBV12-2 is reported as a pseudogene. This CDR3 region has 13 residues. CDR3 amino acids: CASRWTDQETQYF. In nucleotides, the CDR3 is TGTGCAAGTCGCTGGACCGATCAAGAGACCCAGTACTTC.

The rearrangement joins TRBV5-4 to TRBJ2-7; 9 bases agree with TRBD1. This CDR3 contains 15 residues. V lost 3 bases to trimming and J lost 4 bases; unmatched junction nucleotides: 8. Germline-derived CDR1 and CDR2 are SGHNT and YYREEE (reference sequence). As DNA, the CDR3 is TGTGCCAGCAGCTCGGGACAGGGTAGGTTTTACGAGCAGTACTTC. This sequence encodes CASSSGQGRFYEQYF. Filled out from reference TRBV5-4 and TRBJ2-7, the complete variable domain reads ETGVTQSPTHLIKTRGQQVTLRCSSQSGHNTVSWYQQALGQGPQFIFQYYREEENGRGNFPPRFSGLQFPNYSSELNVNALELDDSALYLCASSSGQGRFYEQYFGPGTRLTVT.

This clone has only a few counts. The gene calls are TRBV7-3 and TRBJ2-3, with D perhaps TRBD1 or TRBD2 (5 bases each). The CDR3 runs 13 residues. CDR1 is SGHTA and CDR2 is FQGTGA in the germline V gene. V gave up 2 bases and J gave up 6 bases, with 9 bases separating them. The DNA for the CDR3 is TGTGCCAGCAGCTTAGATCGGGGCGATACGCAGTATTTT. The encoded protein is CASSLDRGDTQYF. Using reference TRBV7-3 and TRBJ2-3 for the parts outside the CDR3, the full variable domain is GAGVSQTPSNKVTEKGKYVELRCDPISGHTALYWYRQSLGQGPEFLIYFQGTGAADDSGLPNDRFFAVRPEGSVSTLKIQRTERGDSAVYLCASSLDRGDTQYFGPGTRLTVL.

This chain joins TRBV6-6 and TRBJ1-2; TRBD1 is a possible D gene (6 bases). The ends were cut back, 6 bases at V and 2 bases at J, with 10 bases in the middle. Germline values: CDR1 MNHNY, CDR2 SVGAGI (reference sequence). The CDR3 consists of 13 residues. The CDR3 region is CASRNRENYGYTF. CDR3 in DNA: TGTGCCAGCAGAAACAGGGAGAACTATGGCTACACCTTC.